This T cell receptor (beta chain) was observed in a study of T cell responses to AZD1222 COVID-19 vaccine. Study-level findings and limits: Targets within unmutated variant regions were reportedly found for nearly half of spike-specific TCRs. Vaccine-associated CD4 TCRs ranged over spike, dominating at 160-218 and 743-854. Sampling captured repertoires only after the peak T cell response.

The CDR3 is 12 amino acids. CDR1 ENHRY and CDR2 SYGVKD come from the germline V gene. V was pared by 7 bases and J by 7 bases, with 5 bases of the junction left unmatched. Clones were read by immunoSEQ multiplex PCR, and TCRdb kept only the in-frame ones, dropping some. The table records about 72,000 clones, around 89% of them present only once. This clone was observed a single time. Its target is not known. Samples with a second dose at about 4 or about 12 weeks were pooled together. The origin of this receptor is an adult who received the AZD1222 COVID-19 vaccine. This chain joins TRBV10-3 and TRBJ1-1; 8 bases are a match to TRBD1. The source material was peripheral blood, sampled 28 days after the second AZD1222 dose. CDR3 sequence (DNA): TGTGCCATCAAGGACAGGGAGTTTGAAGCTTTCTTT. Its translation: CAIKDREFEAFF.